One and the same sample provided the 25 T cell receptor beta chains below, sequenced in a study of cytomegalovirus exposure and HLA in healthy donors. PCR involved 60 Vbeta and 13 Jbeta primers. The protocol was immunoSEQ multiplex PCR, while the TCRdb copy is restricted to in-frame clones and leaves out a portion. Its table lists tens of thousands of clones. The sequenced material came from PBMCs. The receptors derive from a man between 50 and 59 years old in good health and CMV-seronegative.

The CDR3 here is CASSQGAVDSPLHF. The CDR3 nucleotides read TGTGCCAGCAGCCAAGGGGCAGTTGATTCACCCCTCCACTTT. The V gene is TRBV4-2, the J gene TRBJ1-6; D uncertain. Germline loops: CDR1 LGHNA, CDR2 YNFKEQ. The CDR3 extends over 14 amino acids. Trimming took 1 base from V and 8 from J, leaving 9 bases between them.

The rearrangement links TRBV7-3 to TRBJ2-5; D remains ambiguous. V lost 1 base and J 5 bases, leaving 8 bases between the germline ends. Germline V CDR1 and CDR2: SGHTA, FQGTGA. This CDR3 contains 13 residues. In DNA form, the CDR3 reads TGTGCCAGCAGCTTAAAAGCAATGGAGACCCAGTACTTC. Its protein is CASSLKAMETQYF.

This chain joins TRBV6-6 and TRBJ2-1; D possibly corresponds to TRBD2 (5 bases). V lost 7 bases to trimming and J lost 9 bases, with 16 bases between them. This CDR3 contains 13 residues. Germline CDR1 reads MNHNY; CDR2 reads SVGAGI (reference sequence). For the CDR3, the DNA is TGTGCCAGCACGTTGAGGGAGTTCGCTGAGCAGTTCTTC. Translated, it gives CASTLREFAEQFF.

The CDR3: CASSLYGTLNEKLFF. The CDR3 DNA reads as TGTGCCAGCAGTTTATACGGGACACTTAATGAAAAACTGTTTTTT. The V call is TRBV27, the J call TRBJ1-4; D perhaps matches TRBD1 (6 bases). Trimming took 1 base from V and 4 from J, leaving 10 bases between them. This CDR3 has 15 amino acids. CDR1 is MNHEY and CDR2 is SMNVEV in the germline V gene (reference sequence).

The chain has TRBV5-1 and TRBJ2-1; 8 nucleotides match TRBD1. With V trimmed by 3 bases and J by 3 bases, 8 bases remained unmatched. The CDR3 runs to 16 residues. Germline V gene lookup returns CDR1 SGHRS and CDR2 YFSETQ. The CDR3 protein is CASSSQGQGSYNEQFF. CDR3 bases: TGCGCCAGCAGCTCTCAAGGACAGGGTAGCTACAATGAGCAGTTCTTC.

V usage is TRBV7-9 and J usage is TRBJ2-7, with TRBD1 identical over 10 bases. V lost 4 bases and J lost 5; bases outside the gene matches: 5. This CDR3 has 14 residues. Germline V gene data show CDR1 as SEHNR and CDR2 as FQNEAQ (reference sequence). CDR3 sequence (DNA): TGTGCCAGCAGCTGGGACAGGGGCTTCGACGAGCAGTACTTC. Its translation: CASSWDRGFDEQYF.

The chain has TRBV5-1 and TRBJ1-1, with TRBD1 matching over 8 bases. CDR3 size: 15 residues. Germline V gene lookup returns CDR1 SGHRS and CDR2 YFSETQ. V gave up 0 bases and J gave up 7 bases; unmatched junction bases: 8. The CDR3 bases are TGCGCCAGCAGCTTGGCGAGGACAGGGAATGGTGAAGCTTTCTTT. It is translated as CASSLARTGNGEAFF.

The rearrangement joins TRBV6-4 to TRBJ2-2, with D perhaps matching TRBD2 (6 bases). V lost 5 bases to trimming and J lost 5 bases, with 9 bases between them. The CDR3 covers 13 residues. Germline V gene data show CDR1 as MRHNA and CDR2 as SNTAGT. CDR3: CASSPSATGELFF. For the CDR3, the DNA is TGTGCCAGCAGTCCTAGCGCGACCGGGGAGCTGTTTTTT.

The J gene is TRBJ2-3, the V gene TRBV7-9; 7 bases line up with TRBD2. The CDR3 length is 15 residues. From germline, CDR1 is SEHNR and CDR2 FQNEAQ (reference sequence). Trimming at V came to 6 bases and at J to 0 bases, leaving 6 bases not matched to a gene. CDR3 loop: CASRRVGGSTDTQYF. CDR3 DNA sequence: TGTGCCAGCAGAAGGGTGGGGGGGAGCACAGATACGCAGTATTTT.

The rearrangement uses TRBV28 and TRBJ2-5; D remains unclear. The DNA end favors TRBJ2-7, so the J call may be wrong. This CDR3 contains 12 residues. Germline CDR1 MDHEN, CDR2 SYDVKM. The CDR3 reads CASSLQTYEQYF. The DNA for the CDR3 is TGTGCCAGCAGTTTACAAACCTACGAGCAGTACTTC.

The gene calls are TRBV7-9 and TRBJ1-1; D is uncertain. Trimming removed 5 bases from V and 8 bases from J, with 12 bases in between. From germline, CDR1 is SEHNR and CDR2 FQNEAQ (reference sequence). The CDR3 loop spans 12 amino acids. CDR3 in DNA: TGTGCCAGCAGCCCGGGTCGTCCAGAAGCTTTCTTT. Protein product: CASSPGRPEAFF.

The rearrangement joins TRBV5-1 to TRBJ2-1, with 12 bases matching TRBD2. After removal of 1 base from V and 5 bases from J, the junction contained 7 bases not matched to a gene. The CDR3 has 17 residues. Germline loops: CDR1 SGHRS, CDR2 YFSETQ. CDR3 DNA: TGCGCCAGCAGCTTGCCTACTAGCGGGGGGCTAAACAATGAGCAGTTCTTC. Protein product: CASSLPTSGGLNNEQFF.

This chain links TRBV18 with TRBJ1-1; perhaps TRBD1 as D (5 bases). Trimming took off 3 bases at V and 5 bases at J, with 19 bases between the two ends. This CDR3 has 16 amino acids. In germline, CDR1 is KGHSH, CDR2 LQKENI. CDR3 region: CASSPGQGVILTEAFF. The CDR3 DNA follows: TGTGCCAGCTCACCGGGGCAAGGGGTAATATTGACTGAAGCTTTCTTT.

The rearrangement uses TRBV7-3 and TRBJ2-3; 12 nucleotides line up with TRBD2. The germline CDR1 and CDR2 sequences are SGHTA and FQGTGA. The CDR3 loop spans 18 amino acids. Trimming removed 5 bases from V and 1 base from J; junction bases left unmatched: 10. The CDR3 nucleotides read TGTGCCAGCAGCGAGCTAGCGGGGGGGCCTTCGGGCACAGATACGCAGTATTTT. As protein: CASSELAGGPSGTDTQYF.

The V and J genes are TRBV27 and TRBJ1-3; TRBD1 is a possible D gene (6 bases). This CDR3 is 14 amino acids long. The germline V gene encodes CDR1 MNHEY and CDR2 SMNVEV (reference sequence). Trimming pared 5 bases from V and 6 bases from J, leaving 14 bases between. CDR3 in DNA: TGTGCCAGCAGTGCAGGGGAAGGGATAAACACCATATATTTT. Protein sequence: CASSAGEGINTIYF.

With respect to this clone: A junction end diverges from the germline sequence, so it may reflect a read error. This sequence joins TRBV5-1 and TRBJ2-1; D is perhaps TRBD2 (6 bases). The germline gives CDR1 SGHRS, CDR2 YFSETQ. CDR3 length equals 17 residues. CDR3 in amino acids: CASSSPSDLSSDNEQFF. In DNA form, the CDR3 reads TGCGCCAGCAGCTCACCTAGCGACTTGAGCTCCGACAATGAGCAGTTCTTC. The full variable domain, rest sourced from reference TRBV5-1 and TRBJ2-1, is KAGVTQTPRYLIKTRGQQVTLSCSPISGHRSVSWYQQTPGQGLQFLFEYFSETQRNKGNFPGRFSGRQFSNSRSEMNVSTLELGDSALYLCASSSPSDLSSDNEQFFGPGTRLTVL.

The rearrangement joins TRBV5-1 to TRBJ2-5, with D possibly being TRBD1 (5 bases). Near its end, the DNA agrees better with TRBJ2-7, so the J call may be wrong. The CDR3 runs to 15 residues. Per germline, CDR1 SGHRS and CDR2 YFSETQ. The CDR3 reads CASSLVFRAMGEQYF. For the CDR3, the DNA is TGCGCCAGCAGCTTAGTATTCAGGGCCATGGGCGAGCAGTACTTC.

CDR3 sequence reads: CASSKDGQGEAFF. CDR3 coding DNA: TGTGCCAGCAGCAAGGATGGACAGGGGGAAGCTTTCTTT. The V and J genes are TRBV7-3 and TRBJ1-1; 9 nucleotides agree with TRBD1. V trimming: 5 bases; J trimming: 8 bases; junction bases outside the gene matches: 6. Germline loops: CDR1 SGHTA, CDR2 FQGTGA. CDR3 size: 13 residues.

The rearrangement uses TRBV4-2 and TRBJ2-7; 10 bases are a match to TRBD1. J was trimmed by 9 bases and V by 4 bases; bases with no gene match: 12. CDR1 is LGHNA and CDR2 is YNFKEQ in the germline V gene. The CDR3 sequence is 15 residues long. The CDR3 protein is CASSLAGTGDFLQYF. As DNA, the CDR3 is TGTGCCAGCAGCCTTGCGGGGACAGGGGACTTTTTGCAGTACTTC.

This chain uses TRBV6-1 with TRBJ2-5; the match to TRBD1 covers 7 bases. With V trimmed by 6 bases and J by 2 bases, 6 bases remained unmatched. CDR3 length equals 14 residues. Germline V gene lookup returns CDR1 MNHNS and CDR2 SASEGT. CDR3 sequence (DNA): TGTGCCAGCAGGAAGGACAGGTTACAAGAGACCCAGTACTTC. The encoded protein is CASRKDRLQETQYF.

The CDR3 sequence: CASSSRTVRDEQFF. The CDR3 DNA follows: TGTGCCAGCAGCTCTCGGACAGTGAGGGATGAGCAGTTCTTC. The J gene is TRBJ2-1, the V gene TRBV5-4, with D maybe TRBD1 (6 bases). Germline values: CDR1 SGHNT, CDR2 YYREEE (reference sequence). The CDR3 has 14 residues. V shed 3 bases and J shed 8 bases, with 15 bases lying between them.

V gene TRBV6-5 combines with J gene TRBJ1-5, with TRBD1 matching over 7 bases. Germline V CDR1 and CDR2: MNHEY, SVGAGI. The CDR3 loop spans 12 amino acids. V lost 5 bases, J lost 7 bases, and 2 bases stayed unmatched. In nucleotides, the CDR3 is TGTGCCAGCAGTCCCAGGGGGCAGCCCCAGCATTTT. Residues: CASSPRGQPQHF.

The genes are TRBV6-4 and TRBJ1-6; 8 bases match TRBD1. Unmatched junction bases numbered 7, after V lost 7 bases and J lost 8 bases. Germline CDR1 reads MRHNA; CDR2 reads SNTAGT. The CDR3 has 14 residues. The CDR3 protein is CASTSETGDSPLHF. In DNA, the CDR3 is TGTGCCAGCACCAGTGAGACAGGGGATTCACCCCTCCACTTT.

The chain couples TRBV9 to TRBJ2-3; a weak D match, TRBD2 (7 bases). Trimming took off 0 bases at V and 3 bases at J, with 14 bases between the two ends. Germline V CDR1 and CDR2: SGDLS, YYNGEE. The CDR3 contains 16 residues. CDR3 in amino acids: CASSVVFGGRTDTQYF. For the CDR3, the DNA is TGTGCCAGCAGCGTAGTTTTCGGGGGGCGGACAGATACGCAGTATTTT.

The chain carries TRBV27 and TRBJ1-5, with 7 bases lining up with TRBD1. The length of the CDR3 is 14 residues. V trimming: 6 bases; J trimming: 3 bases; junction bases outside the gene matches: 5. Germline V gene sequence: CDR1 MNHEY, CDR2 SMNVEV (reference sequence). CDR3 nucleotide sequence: TGTGCCAGCAGCCGGGACAGATACAATCAGCCCCAGCATTTT. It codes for CASSRDRYNQPQHF.